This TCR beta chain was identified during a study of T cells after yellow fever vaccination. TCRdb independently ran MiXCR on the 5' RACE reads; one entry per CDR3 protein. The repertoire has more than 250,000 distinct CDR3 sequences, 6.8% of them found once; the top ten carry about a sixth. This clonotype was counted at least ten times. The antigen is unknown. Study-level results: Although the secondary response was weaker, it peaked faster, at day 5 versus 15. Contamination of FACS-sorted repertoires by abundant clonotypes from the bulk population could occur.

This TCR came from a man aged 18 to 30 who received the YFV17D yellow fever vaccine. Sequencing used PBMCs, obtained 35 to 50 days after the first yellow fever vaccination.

The CDR3, as DNA: TGTGCCAGCAGCTCGACAGGCTACAATGAGCAGTTCTTC. Translated: CASSSTGYNEQFF. The gene calls are TRBV7-9 and TRBJ2-1, with a weak D call TRBD1 (6 bases). Trimming took off 4 bases at V and 3 bases at J, with 7 bases between the two ends. The CDR3 extends over 13 amino acids. CDR1 is SEHNR, CDR2 FQNEAQ, per germline (reference sequence). Using reference TRBV7-9 and TRBJ2-1 for the parts outside the CDR3, the full variable domain is DTGVSQNPRHKITKRGQNVTFRCDPISEHNRLYWYRQTLGQGPEFLTYFQNEAQLEKSRLLSDRFSAERPKGSFSTLEIQRTEQGDSAMYLCASSSTGYNEQFFGPGTRLTVL.